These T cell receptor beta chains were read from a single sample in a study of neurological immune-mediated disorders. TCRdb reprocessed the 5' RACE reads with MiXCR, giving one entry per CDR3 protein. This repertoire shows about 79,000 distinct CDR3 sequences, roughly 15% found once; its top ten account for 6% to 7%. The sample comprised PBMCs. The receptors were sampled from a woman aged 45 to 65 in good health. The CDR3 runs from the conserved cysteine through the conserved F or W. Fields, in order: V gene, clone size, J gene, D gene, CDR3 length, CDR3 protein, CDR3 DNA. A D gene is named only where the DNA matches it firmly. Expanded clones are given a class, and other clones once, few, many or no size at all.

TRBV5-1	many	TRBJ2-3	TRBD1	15	CASSTGTASTDTQYF	TGCGCCAGCAGCACGGGGACAGCCAGCACAGATACGCAGTATTTT
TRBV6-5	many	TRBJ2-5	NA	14	CASRTPGSGETQYF	TGTGCCAGCAGGACCCCGGGTTCAGGAGAGACCCAGTACTTC
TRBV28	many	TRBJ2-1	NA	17	CASSAPTGRLVYNEQFF	TGTGCCAGCAGTGCCCCGACAGGGAGGTTGGTCTACAATGAGCAGTTCTTC
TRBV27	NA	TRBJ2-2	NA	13	CASSDVWSGELFF	TGTGCCAGCAGTGACGTCTGGTCCGGGGAGCTGTTTTTT
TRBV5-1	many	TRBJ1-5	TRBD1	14	CASSATGSGQPQHF	TGCGCCAGCAGCGCGACAGGGTCCGGCCAGCCCCAGCATTTT
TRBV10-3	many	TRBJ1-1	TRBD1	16	CAISTTRQGMTPEAFF	TGTGCCATCAGTACCACGAGACAGGGGATGACCCCTGAAGCTTTCTTT
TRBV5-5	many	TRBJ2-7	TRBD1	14	CASSLIATGGEQYF	TGTGCCAGCAGCTTGATTGCTACAGGGGGCGAGCAGTACTTC
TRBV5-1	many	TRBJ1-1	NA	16	CASSSGHLLENTEAFF	TGCGCCAGCAGCTCGGGACACCTTTTAGAGAACACTGAAGCTTTCTTT
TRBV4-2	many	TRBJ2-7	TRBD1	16	CASSQESGQGAGEQYF	TGTGCCAGCAGCCAAGAATCGGGACAGGGGGCGGGGGAGCAGTACTTC
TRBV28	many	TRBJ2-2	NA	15	CASSLSGDGTGELFF	TGTGCCAGCAGTTTATCCGGGGACGGAACCGGGGAGCTGTTTTTT
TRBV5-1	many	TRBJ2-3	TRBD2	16	CASSFSGGASTDTQYF	TGCGCCAGCAGCTTTAGCGGGGGGGCCAGTACAGATACGCAGTATTTT
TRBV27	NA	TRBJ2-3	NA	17	CASSLRDRSRTTDTQYF	TGTGCCAGCAGTTTACGCGACAGGTCCCGCACCACAGATACGCAGTATTTT
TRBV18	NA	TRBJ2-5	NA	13	CASSRARGETQYF	TGTGCCAGCTCACGCGCCAGGGGAGAGACCCAGTACTTC
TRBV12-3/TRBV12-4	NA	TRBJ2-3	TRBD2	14	CASRPVGGWDTQYF	TGTGCCAGCAGGCCGGTGGGAGGGTGGGATACGCAGTATTTT
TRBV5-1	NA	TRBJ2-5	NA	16	CASSLGIGGYQETQYF	TGCGCCAGCAGCTTGGGTATCGGGGGCTACCAAGAGACCCAGTACTTC
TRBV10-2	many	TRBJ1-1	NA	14	CASSPTGPWTEAFF	TGCGCCAGCAGTCCGACGGGGCCGTGGACTGAAGCTTTCTTT
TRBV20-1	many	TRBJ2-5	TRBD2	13	CSASGRATETQYF	TGCAGTGCTAGCGGGAGGGCCACGGAGACCCAGTACTTC
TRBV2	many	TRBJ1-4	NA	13	CAIGRTVNEKLFF	TGTGCCATCGGGAGGACAGTTAATGAAAAACTGTTTTTT
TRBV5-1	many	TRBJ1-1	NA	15	CASRYIQGGNTEAFF	TGCGCCAGCAGATATATACAGGGAGGGAACACTGAAGCTTTCTTT
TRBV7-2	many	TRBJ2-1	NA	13	CASSPSDYNEQFF	TGTGCCAGCAGCCCATCAGACTACAATGAGCAGTTCTTC
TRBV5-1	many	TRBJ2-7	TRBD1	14	CASSQGQGAYEQYF	TGCGCCAGCAGCCAGGGACAGGGGGCCTACGAGCAGTACTTC
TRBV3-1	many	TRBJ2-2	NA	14	CASSTQQGRGELFF	TGTGCCAGCAGCACACAACAGGGGAGGGGGGAGCTGTTTTTT
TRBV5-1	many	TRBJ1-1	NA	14	CASSLGAMNTEAFF	TGCGCCAGCAGCTTGGGGGCCATGAACACTGAAGCTTTCTTT
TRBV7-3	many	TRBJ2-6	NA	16	CASSSGGRIGANVLTF	TGTGCCAGCAGCTCAGGAGGACGGATTGGGGCCAACGTCCTGACTTTC
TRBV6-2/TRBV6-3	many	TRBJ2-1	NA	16	CASGRASRSLYNEQFF	TGTGCCAGCGGCCGAGCCAGCAGGAGCCTCTACAATGAGCAGTTCTTC
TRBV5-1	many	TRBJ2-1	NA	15	CASSLSGRNYNEQFF	TGCGCCAGCAGCTTGTCGGGTCGGAACTACAATGAGCAGTTCTTC
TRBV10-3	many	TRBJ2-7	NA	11	CAINRGGEQYF	TGTGCCATCAACCGAGGGGGCGAGCAGTACTTC
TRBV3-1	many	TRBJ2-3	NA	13	CASSHGAVDTQYF	TGTGCCAGCAGCCATGGGGCCGTCGATACGCAGTATTTT
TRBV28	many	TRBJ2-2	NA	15	CATKNPGTNTGELFF	TGTGCCACCAAGAACCCCGGGACTAACACCGGGGAGCTGTTTTTT
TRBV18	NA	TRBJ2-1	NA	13	CASSLYEDNEQFF	TGTGCCAGCTCACTTTACGAGGACAATGAGCAGTTCTTC
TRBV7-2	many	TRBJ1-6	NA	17	CASTLQQLSSYNSPLHF	TGTGCCAGCACCCTCCAACAGTTAAGCTCCTATAATTCACCCCTCCACTTT
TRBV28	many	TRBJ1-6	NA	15	CASSPPRGVNSPLHF	TGTGCCAGCAGTCCCCCGCGGGGGGTCAATTCACCCCTCCACTTT
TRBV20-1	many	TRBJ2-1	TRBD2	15	CSAPSGTSGRNEQFF	TGCAGTGCGCCTTCCGGGACTAGCGGGAGGAATGAGCAGTTCTTC
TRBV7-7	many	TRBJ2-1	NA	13	CASSSSIGNEQFF	TGTGCCAGCAGCTCCTCCATTGGCAATGAGCAGTTCTTC
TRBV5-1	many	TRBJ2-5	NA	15	CASSYFGTAQETQYF	TGCGCCAGCAGCTATTTCGGGACGGCACAAGAGACCCAGTACTTC
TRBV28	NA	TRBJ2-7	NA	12	CASRPGPYEQYF	TGTGCCAGCAGACCGGGACCCTACGAGCAGTACTTC
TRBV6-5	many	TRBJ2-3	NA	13	CASSQTGGDTQYF	TGTGCCAGCAGCCAAACTGGGGGGGATACGCAGTATTTT
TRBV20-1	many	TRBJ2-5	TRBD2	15	CSARDGTSGKETQYF	TGCAGTGCTAGAGACGGGACTAGCGGGAAAGAGACCCAGTACTTC
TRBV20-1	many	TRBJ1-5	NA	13	CSARFAYNQPQHF	TGCAGTGCTAGATTCGCCTACAATCAGCCCCAGCATTTT
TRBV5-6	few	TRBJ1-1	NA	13	CASSLKGRTEAFF	TGTGCCAGCAGCTTGAAGGGTAGAACTGAAGCTTTCTTT
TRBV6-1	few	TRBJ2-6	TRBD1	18	CASRGPGTGGSGANVLTF	TGTGCCAGCAGAGGACCCGGGACAGGGGGGTCTGGGGCCAACGTCCTGACTTTC
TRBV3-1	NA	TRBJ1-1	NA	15	CASSLNNQPNTEAFF	TGTGCCAGCAGCTTAAACAACCAGCCGAACACTGAAGCTTTCTTT
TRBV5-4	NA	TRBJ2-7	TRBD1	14	CASSPPGQGWEQYF	TGTGCCAGCAGCCCCCCGGGACAGGGGTGGGAGCAGTACTTC
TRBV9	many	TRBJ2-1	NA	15	CASSRRAVSYNEQFF	TGTGCCAGCAGCCGGCGGGCGGTTTCCTACAATGAGCAGTTCTTC
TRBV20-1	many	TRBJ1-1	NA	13	CSAREPRQAEAFF	TGCAGTGCTAGAGAGCCTAGACAGGCTGAAGCTTTCTTT
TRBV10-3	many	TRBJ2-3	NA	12	CAISGGQDTQYF	TGTGCCATCAGTGGGGGGCAGGATACGCAGTATTTT
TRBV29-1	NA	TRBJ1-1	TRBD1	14	CSGKQGAHITEAFF	TGCAGCGGGAAACAGGGGGCGCATATCACTGAAGCTTTCTTT
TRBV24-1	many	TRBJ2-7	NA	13	CATSDPGKGEQYF	TGTGCCACCAGTGACCCTGGGAAGGGCGAGCAGTACTTC
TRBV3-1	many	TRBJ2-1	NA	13	CASSPPGFDEQFF	TGTGCCAGCAGCCCACCAGGGTTCGATGAGCAGTTCTTC
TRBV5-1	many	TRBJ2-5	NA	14	CASSPRGFQETQYF	TGCGCCAGCAGCCCTCGGGGATTTCAAGAGACCCAGTACTTC
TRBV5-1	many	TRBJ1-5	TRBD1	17	CASRLGTGAQDEQPQHF	TGCGCCAGCCGTCTAGGGACAGGGGCGCAGGACGAACAGCCCCAGCATTTT
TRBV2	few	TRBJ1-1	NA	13	CASTKGEISEAFF	TGTGCCAGCACGAAGGGGGAAATAAGTGAAGCTTTCTTT
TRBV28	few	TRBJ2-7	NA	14	CASSLSGGGYEQYF	TGTGCCAGCAGTTTATCAGGGGGGGGCTACGAGCAGTACTTC